Described below is a single T cell receptor beta chain sequence and its context. Antigen specificity is unknown. These data are taken from a study of T cell responses to AZD1222 COVID-19 vaccine. Notes on the study in general: Repertoires were sampled only after the peak T cell response. Females outnumbered males among donors, who were mostly white British; clonal diversity was possibly underestimated.

This CDR3 contains 15 residues. The germline V gene has CDR1 ENHRY and CDR2 SYGVKD. V dropped 6 bases and J dropped 0; count of bases not matched to a gene: 4. Sequenced by immunoSEQ multiplex PCR; TCRdb stores in-frame clones only, minus some. The sample lists more than 100,000 clones, about 88% occurring once. The sample here was peripheral blood, taken on day 0 of AZD1222 vaccination. This rearrangement joins TRBV10-3 to TRBJ1-5; 8 positions agree with TRBD1. The sequence was collected from an adult in good health. CDR3 protein: CAISPDRGSNQPQHF. The CDR3 DNA reads as TGTGCCATCAGCCCCGACAGGGGTAGCAATCAGCCCCAGCATTTT.